This is a list of T cell receptor beta chains from one sample in a study of blood T cell repertoires in COVID-19. Clones were sequenced by immunoSEQ multiplex PCR, and TCRdb holds only the in-frame ones, with some missing. The sample comprises 310,000 or so clones, approximately 91% of which are singletons, and over 9% rests with the top ten. The sample consisted of PBMCs or T cells enriched from blood (not recorded which). Receptors originate from a woman aged 40 to 55 who had recovered from COVID-19. Each CDR3 is given with its conserved first and last residue. D genes are given only for firm matches. For some rows the clone size is stated as once, few or many, or as a class when expanded; others skip it.

clone_size: .; d_call: TRBD1; j_call: TRBJ1-5; v_call: TRBV3-1/TRBV3-2; cdr3_nt: TGTGCCAGCAGCCCCCGACAGGGAAACGACCTGGGGAGCAATCAGCCCCAGCATTTT; cdr3_aa: CASSPRQGNDLGSNQPQHF
clone_size: .; d_call: TRBD2; j_call: TRBJ2-1; v_call: TRBV27; cdr3_nt: TGTGCCAGCAGCCAGTACTCACGGGGGGACTCCTACAATGAGCAGTTCTTC; cdr3_aa: CASSQYSRGDSYNEQFF
clone_size: .; d_call: TRBD1; j_call: TRBJ1-6; v_call: TRBV29-1; cdr3_nt: TGCAGCGTTGGCCAGGGGGGCAATTCACCCCTCCACTTT; cdr3_aa: CSVGQGGNSPLHF
clone_size: .; d_call: TRBD2; j_call: TRBJ2-1; v_call: TRBV6-2/TRBV6-3; cdr3_nt: TGTGCCAGCAGTTACCTTGGACTAGCGGGAGCGGTCTCCTACAATGAGCAGTTCTTC; cdr3_aa: CASSYLGLAGAVSYNEQFF
clone_size: .; d_call: TRBD2; j_call: TRBJ2-7; v_call: TRBV25-1; cdr3_nt: TGTGCCAGCAGTGACACGACTAGCGGGAATCCCACGAGGGTCGAGCAGTACTTC; cdr3_aa: CASSDTTSGNPTRVEQYF
clone_size: .; d_call: .; j_call: TRBJ2-3; v_call: TRBV28; cdr3_nt: TGTGCCAGCAGTTTCGTCGGACAGATAAGCACAGATACGCAGTATTTT; cdr3_aa: CASSFVGQISTDTQYF
clone_size: .; d_call: .; j_call: TRBJ2-4; v_call: TRBV21-1; cdr3_nt: TGTGCGCCAGCAGTCCTGAGGGGGGCCAAAAACATTCAGTACTTC; cdr3_aa: CAPAVLRGAKNIQYF
clone_size: .; d_call: .; j_call: TRBJ1-1; v_call: TRBV11-3; cdr3_nt: TGTGCCAGCAGCTTAGTAGGCGGGGGAGGAACTGAAGCTTTCTTT; cdr3_aa: CASSLVGGGGTEAFF
clone_size: .; d_call: TRBD1; j_call: TRBJ2-1; v_call: TRBV10-3; cdr3_nt: TGTGCCATCAGAAAAACAGGGGCCCCCGATGAGCAGTTCTTC; cdr3_aa: CAIRKTGAPDEQFF
clone_size: .; d_call: .; j_call: TRBJ2-7; v_call: TRBV3-1/TRBV3-2; cdr3_nt: TGTGCCAGCAGCCAAGATTTGCGTGCCTACGAGCAGTACTTC; cdr3_aa: CASSQDLRAYEQYF
clone_size: many; d_call: TRBD1; j_call: TRBJ1-2; v_call: TRBV29-1; cdr3_nt: TGCAGCTACTCAGGGGGAAACTATGGCTACACCTTC; cdr3_aa: CSYSGGNYGYTF
clone_size: .; d_call: .; j_call: TRBJ1-2; v_call: TRBV19; cdr3_nt: TGTGCCAGTAGTATAGGGTGGGGGACGGGGGATGGCTACACCTTC; cdr3_aa: CASSIGWGTGDGYTF
clone_size: .; d_call: TRBD2; j_call: TRBJ2-3; v_call: TRBV4-3; cdr3_nt: TGCGCCAGCAGCCAAGATATAGCTAGCGGGAGGCCAGATACGCAGTATTTT; cdr3_aa: CASSQDIASGRPDTQYF
clone_size: .; d_call: TRBD1; j_call: TRBJ1-4; v_call: TRBV19; cdr3_nt: TGTGCCAGTAGTATGGGACAGGGTAATGAAAAACTGTTTTTT; cdr3_aa: CASSMGQGNEKLFF
clone_size: .; d_call: .; j_call: TRBJ1-5; v_call: TRBV7-9; cdr3_nt: TGTGCCAGCAGCCTTTCTCACAGGGTGGATCAGCCCCAGCATTTT; cdr3_aa: CASSLSHRVDQPQHF
clone_size: few; d_call: .; j_call: TRBJ1-5; v_call: TRBV28; cdr3_nt: TGTGCCTCCACCTTGGGGACATATGATCAGCCCCAGCATTTT; cdr3_aa: CASTLGTYDQPQHF
clone_size: .; d_call: TRBD2; j_call: TRBJ2-5; v_call: TRBV19; cdr3_nt: TGTGCCAGTAGTATAACTAGCGGGATAGGGGAGACCCAGTACTTC; cdr3_aa: CASSITSGIGETQYF
clone_size: .; d_call: .; j_call: TRBJ1-4; v_call: TRBV15; cdr3_nt: TGTGCCACCAGCAGATCCATTAATGAAAAACTGTTTTTT; cdr3_aa: CATSRSINEKLFF
clone_size: .; d_call: .; j_call: TRBJ1-6; v_call: TRBV27; cdr3_nt: TGTGCCAGCAGTTTACAAAGAACAGGAATTTCACCCCTCCACTTT; cdr3_aa: CASSLQRTGISPLHF
clone_size: .; d_call: .; j_call: TRBJ2-2; v_call: TRBV24-1; cdr3_nt: TGTGCCACCAGTGATTTACAAGGGGATGCCGGGGAGCTGTTTTTT; cdr3_aa: CATSDLQGDAGELFF
clone_size: .; d_call: .; j_call: TRBJ2-7; v_call: TRBV10-3; cdr3_nt: TGTGCCTCCCGGGAAAGGTACGAGCAGTACTTC; cdr3_aa: CASRERYEQYF
clone_size: .; d_call: .; j_call: TRBJ2-2; v_call: TRBV2; cdr3_nt: TGTGCCAGCACGACAGACGTACCCGGGGAGCTGTTTTTT; cdr3_aa: CASTTDVPGELFF
clone_size: .; d_call: TRBD2; j_call: TRBJ2-7; v_call: TRBV4-3; cdr3_nt: TGCGCCAGCAGCCAAGGTGGGGCGGGGGACTTCACGTACGAGCAGTACTTC; cdr3_aa: CASSQGGAGDFTYEQYF